This TCR beta chain stems from a study of long-term antiretroviral therapy in people with HIV. The study's findings and limits: Controls exceeded HIV repertoires in CDR3 length range. Specimens of blood were obtained during about 2004 to 2017, possibly under older ART regimens.

Survey level was the resolution at which the v3.0 immunoSEQ assay ran. Per-sample TRB depth target: about 40,000-50,000 T-cell genomes. Assay: immunoSEQ multiplex PCR; the TCRdb copy retains only in-frame clones and omits some. The table lists nearly 50,000 clones, 80% to 90% of them singletons. Cryopreserved PBMC samples of about 1-10 million cells were used for DNA extraction. V lost 1 base, J lost 7 bases, and 9 bases stayed unmatched. The CDR3 contains 16 residues. Looked up from germline, CDR1 is LNHDA and CDR2 is SQIVND (reference sequence). On this clone itself: Antigen unknown.

The sequenced sample was unsorted PBMCs, obtained 0.8 years after starting antiretroviral therapy. The TCR originated in a woman in her late teens or twenties with HIV. V and J are TRBV19 and TRBJ2-1; 8 nucleotides agree with TRBD1. The DNA for the CDR3 is TGTGCCAGTAGTATAGCGGGCAGGGGGCGTGAAAATGAGCAGTTCTTC. Its translation: CASSIAGRGRENEQFF.